The 19 T cell receptor beta chains below all came from one sample that was sequenced in a study of control samples from healthy donors and cancer patients. Sequencing was performed with immunoSEQ multiplex PCR; in TCRdb, only in-frame clones are kept and a portion is missing. Of 120,000 or so clones listed, 80% to 95% were seen once; the top ten hold more than 2%. The sequenced material came from blood. The receptors were sampled from a man in his late teens or twenties in good health.

This clone is a singleton in its sample. The genes are TRBV12-3 or TRBV12-4 and TRBJ1-1; D is unclear. V was shortened by 2 bases and J by 7 bases, with 11 bases between the two germline ends. CDR3 length: 13 residues. The CDR3 reads CASSLNLDLEAFF. The CDR3 DNA is TGTGCCAGCAGTTTAAATTTGGACCTTGAAGCTTTCTTT.

The chain combines TRBV25-1 with TRBJ1-4; 7 nucleotides agree with TRBD1. The CDR3 is made up of 14 amino acids. J gave up 8 bases and V 3 bases, and 6 bases lay outside the gene matches. Looked up from germline, CDR1 is MGHDK and CDR2 is SYGVNS. Written as DNA, the CDR3 is TGTGCCAGCAGTGATAACCAGGGGGTAGAAAAACTGTTTTTT. This encodes CASSDNQGVEKLFF.

V and J are TRBV20-1 and TRBJ2-6; no definite D call. V lost 3 bases to trimming and J lost 0 bases, with 6 bases between them. The germline gives CDR1 DFQATT, CDR2 SNEGSKA (reference sequence). The CDR3 spans 14 residues. CDR3 in amino acids: CSASSHSGANVLTF. The CDR3 region has the DNA TGCAGTGCTAGTAGTCACTCTGGGGCCAACGTCCTGACTTTC.

This sequence joins TRBV7-9 and TRBJ1-1; no reliable D call. The CDR3 loop spans 17 amino acids. Germline values: CDR1 SEHNR, CDR2 FQNEAQ (reference sequence). V shed 5 bases and J shed 0 bases, with 19 bases lying between them. CDR3 coding DNA: TGTGCCAGCAGCCCCGGGGAGGGCACCTTCATGAACACTGAAGCTTTCTTT. This codes for CASSPGEGTFMNTEAFF.

This clone is a singleton in its sample. This sequence joins TRBV2 and TRBJ2-1, with 7 positions matching TRBD2. Germline CDR1 and CDR2: SNHLY and FYNNEI. The CDR3 is 15 residues long. Trimming at V came to 8 bases and at J to 9 bases, leaving 16 bases not matched to a gene. This CDR3 reads CASFGGRASIPEQFF. The DNA of the CDR3 is TGTGCCAGCTTTGGTGGGAGGGCCTCAATTCCTGAGCAGTTCTTC.

J is TRBJ2-7 and V is TRBV28; TRBD1 might be the D (6 bases). The CDR3 runs to 12 residues. Per germline, CDR1 MDHEN and CDR2 SYDVKM. Trimming stripped 3 bases from V and 3 bases from J, with 6 bases between. CDR3: CASSFRGYEQYV. Here the CDR3 DNA reads TGTGCCAGCAGTTTCAGGGGCTACGAGCAGTACGTC.

V is TRBV24-1 and J is TRBJ2-6, with a weak D call TRBD1 (5 bases). Trimming removed 4 bases at V and 4 bases at J, with 13 bases between. Germline V lookup: CDR1 KGHDR, CDR2 SFDVKD. The CDR3 is 16 amino acids. The DNA for the CDR3 is TGTGCCACCAGTGAGGCAGGGCTTTGGGGGGCCAACGTCCTGACTTTC. Protein product: CATSEAGLWGANVLTF.

The chain recombines TRBV19 with TRBJ2-4; D gene uncertain. Trimming removed 3 bases from V and 1 base from J, with 10 bases in between. The germline gives CDR1 LNHDA, CDR2 SQIVND (reference sequence). The CDR3 length is 15 residues. CDR3 region: CASSIVGTAKNIQYF. The CDR3 nucleotides are TGTGCCAGTAGTATTGTGGGTACGGCCAAAAACATTCAGTACTTC.

CDR3 in amino acids: CATSDPPTDTQYF. CDR3 in DNA: TGTGCCACCAGTGATCCCCCCACAGATACGCAGTATTTT. The chain couples TRBV24-1 to TRBJ2-3; the D is unclear. Germline V lookup: CDR1 KGHDR, CDR2 SFDVKD. The CDR3 extends over 13 amino acids. The V gene lost 3 bases and the J gene lost 2 bases, with 5 bases spanning the gap.

V is TRBV24-1 and J is TRBJ2-2, with a tentative D call TRBD1 (5 bases). The CDR3 covers 13 residues. Trimming cost V 6 bases and J 7 bases, with 11 bases left between them. The germline CDR1 and CDR2 sequences are KGHDR and SFDVKD. The CDR3 region is CATSQGGDGELFF. CDR3 DNA sequence: TGTGCCACCAGTCAGGGTGGCGACGGGGAGCTGTTTTTT.

The chain couples TRBV27 to TRBJ1-2; D unresolved. With 6 bases removed from V and 1 base from J, the gap between germline ends came to 6 bases. Germline V lookup: CDR1 MNHEY, CDR2 SMNVEV (reference sequence). The CDR3 sequence is 12 residues long. The CDR3 reads CASSPNNYGYTF. The CDR3, as DNA: TGTGCCAGCAGCCCCAATAACTATGGCTACACCTTC.

The chain couples TRBV10-2 to TRBJ2-5; TRBD2 matches 10 bases. Trimming removed 6 bases from V and 4 bases from J; junction bases left unmatched: 8. CDR3 length: 15 residues. Germline CDR1 reads WSHSY; CDR2 reads SAAADI. The CDR3 sequence: CASRTLAGAAETQYF. CDR3 nucleotide sequence: TGCGCCAGCAGAACTCTAGCGGGAGCTGCAGAGACCCAGTACTTC.

This clone has a single count. The chain has TRBV18 and TRBJ2-7; 8 positions match TRBD1. Germline V gives CDR1 KGHSH, CDR2 LQKENI. The junction had 11 bases not matched to a gene; V was cut back by 2 bases and J by 5 bases. The CDR3 is 16 residues long. The chain's CDR3 is CASSPKFEGQGNEQYF. The CDR3 nucleotides are TGTGCCAGCTCACCAAAGTTTGAAGGACAGGGAAACGAGCAGTACTTC.

The V and J genes are TRBV3-1 (or the pseudogene TRBV3-2) and TRBJ2-1, with 7 bases lining up with TRBD1. The V gene end was trimmed by 3 bases and the J gene end by 10 bases; junction bases not matched to a gene: 18. The CDR3 is made up of 17 amino acids. Germline CDR1 is LGHDT and CDR2 is YNNKEL (reference sequence). This CDR3 reads CASSHPTTGLGESEQFF. CDR3 DNA sequence: TGTGCCAGCAGCCACCCCACGACAGGGCTAGGGGAGTCGGAGCAGTTCTTC.

The rearrangement uses TRBV2 and TRBJ1-5, with 7 bases fitting TRBD1. The CDR3 totals 13 residues. The V and J ends lost 8 bases and 5 bases, in that order; junction bases with no gene match: 6. The germline V gene has CDR1 SNHLY and CDR2 FYNNEI. For the CDR3, the DNA is TGTGCCAGCCGCGGGACAGCCGATCAGCCCCAGCATTTT. Its translation: CASRGTADQPQHF.

CDR3 sequence reads: CASSLWGQGLDNEQFF. The DNA of the CDR3 is TGTGCCAGCAGTTTATGGGGACAGGGGTTGGACAATGAGCAGTTCTTC. The gene calls are TRBV27 and TRBJ2-1; TRBD1 matches at 10 bases. CDR1 is MNHEY, CDR2 SMNVEV, per germline (reference sequence). CDR3 length equals 16 residues. J was trimmed by 5 bases and V by 1 base; bases with no gene match: 5.

This chain uses TRBV5-1 with TRBJ1-2; D call uncertain. Germline lookup yields CDR1 SGHRS and CDR2 YFSETQ. The CDR3 has 15 amino acids. V shed 1 base and J shed 2 bases, with 12 bases lying between them. The CDR3 DNA is TGCGCCAGCAGCTTGACCCGAGAGAAAAACTATGGCTACACCTTC. Translation: CASSLTREKNYGYTF. Together with reference TRBV5-1 and TRBJ1-2, the CDR3 gives the full variable domain: KAGVTQTPRYLIKTRGQQVTLSCSPISGHRSVSWYQQTPGQGLQFLFEYFSETQRNKGNFPGRFSGRQFSNSRSEMNVSTLELGDSALYLCASSLTREKNYGYTFGSGTRLTVV.

V gene TRBV12-3 or TRBV12-4 combines with J gene TRBJ2-2; D call uncertain. The V and J ends lost 8 bases and 6 bases respectively, with 4 bases between them. The length of the CDR3 is 10 residues. CDR3 nucleotides: TGTGCCAGCGGAGCCGGGGAGCTGTTTTTT. It codes for CASGAGELFF.

The chain recombines TRBV11-3 with TRBJ2-3, with no clear D. The V and J ends lost 5 bases and 2 bases respectively, with 11 bases between them. Germline loops: CDR1 SGHNT, CDR2 YENEEA. This CDR3 has 14 residues. The CDR3 DNA reads TGTGCCAGCAGCCTACTACGGAACACAGATACGCAGTATTTT. Translated: CASSLLRNTDTQYF.